The 2 T cell receptor beta chains below all came from one sample that was sequenced in a study of beta chain features in type 1 diabetes. Expressed TCRB transcripts were sequenced because the entire RNA isolate underwent reverse transcription. Produced via immunoSEQ multiplex PCR; TCRdb's table is partial and in-frame only. The sample contains 970,000 or so clones, 17% of which appear only once. Input material: naive CD4+ T cells from blood. All receptors come from a young woman in good health.

This clone appeared a few times. This chain joins TRBV13 and TRBJ2-3, with 12 bases identical to TRBD2. V dropped 4 bases and J dropped 4; count of bases not matched to a gene: 9. The V gene's germline CDR1 is PRHDT and CDR2 FYEKMQ (reference sequence). The CDR3 covers 17 residues. The CDR3 loop reads CASSSTTSGRRADTQYF. The DNA of the CDR3 is TGTGCCAGCAGCTCCACCACTAGCGGGAGGCGAGCAGATACGCAGTATTTT.

The chain recombines TRBV19 with TRBJ2-1; the match to TRBD2 covers 7 bases. In germline, CDR1 is LNHDA, CDR2 SQIVND (reference sequence). This CDR3 region has 14 residues. Trimming cost V 5 bases and J 12 bases; bases outside gene matches: 13. The CDR3 DNA reads as TGTGCCAGTAGTCTTCAACCGGGACTATTTGGGCAGTTCTTC. Its protein product is CASSLQPGLFGQFF.